Included here is one TCR beta chain sequence, with context. The antigen is not known. The data were obtained in a study of beta chain features in type 1 diabetes. Whole-study results and caveats: Shortening that was moderate but significant affected the TCRB CDR3s of Type 1 diabetes patients in all four CD4+ subsets.

The sequenced template was cDNA made from the entire isolated RNA. Data came from immunoSEQ multiplex PCR; TCRdb stores just in-frame clones and leaves some out. The sample shows around 250,000 clones, about 23% of them seen only once. The germline gives CDR1 GTSNPN, CDR2 SVGIG (reference sequence). V lost 1 base to trimming and J lost 10 bases; unmatched junction nucleotides: 5. CDR3 length equals 12 residues. The source of this sequence is a woman in her 30s with type 1 diabetes. The sample comprised naive CD4+ T cells from blood. The J gene is TRBJ2-3, the V gene TRBV30; TRBD1 matches 7 bases. The CDR3 sequence: CAWSAGQVPQYF. The CDR3 region has the DNA TGTGCCTGGAGTGCCGGACAGGTTCCGCAGTATTTT. Full variable domain (remainder filled in from reference TRBV30 and TRBJ2-3): SQTIHQWPATLVQPVGSPLSLECTVEGTSNPNLYWYRQAAGRGLQLLFYSVGIGQISSEVPQNLSASRPQDRQFILSSKKLLLSDSGFYLCAWSAGQVPQYFGPGTRLTVL.